The table lists the clone carrying this T cell receptor beta chain with a count of one. The length of the CDR3 is 15 residues. J lost 7 bases, V lost 0 bases, and 5 bases had no gene match. Looked up from germline, CDR1 is KGHSH and CDR2 is LQKENI. TCRdb reanalysed the RT-PCR reads using MiXCR and keeps one entry per CDR3 protein. This table has about 680,000 distinct CDR3 sequences, about 14% appearing once. The clonotype originates from a female donor in good health, serving as a healthy control. The rearrangement links TRBV18 to TRBJ2-1, with 8 bases fitting TRBD2. Material: memory CD4+ T cells from blood. The DNA of the CDR3 is TGTGCCAGCTCACCACCGAGCGGGAGACAGAATGAGCAGTTCTTC. Protein sequence: CASSPPSGRQNEQFF.